The entry below gives a single TCR beta chain sequence along with its context. Its antigen is not known. The data derive from a study of breast tumors, draining lymph nodes, adjacent tissues. Germline lookup yields CDR1 SQVTM and CDR2 ANQGSEA. V lost 3 bases, J lost 4 bases, and 3 bases stayed unmatched. There are 14 residues in the CDR3. Study conclusions and caveats: Compared with lymph nodes, tumors were less diverse; compared with nontumor tissue, more.

Each CDR3 protein is one row after TCRdb ran MiXCR on the multiplex PCR reads. This sample has some 25,000 distinct CDR3 sequences; approximately 70% occur once, and the top ten carry under 25%. Sequencing was done on a sample of tumor-adjacent breast tissue. The TCR comes from a female donor with breast cancer. Some clones in this sample may be carry-over from other donors' samples. The rearrangement joins TRBV29-1 to TRBJ2-7, with TRBD2 matching over 13 bases. The CDR3 coding sequence is TGCAGCGTTGAGTGGACTAGCGGGAGTTACGAGCAGTACTTC. Translation gives CSVEWTSGSYEQYF.